Listed below are T cell receptor beta chains from one sample, sequenced in a study of T cell responses to AZD1222 COVID-19 vaccine. Profiled with immunoSEQ multiplex PCR; TCRdb holds only in-frame clones, not every one. The table shows 57,000 or so clones, with approximately 85% occurring only once. The sample consisted of peripheral blood, taken 28 days after the second AZD1222 dose. The source is an adult who received the AZD1222 COVID-19 vaccine. Each CDR3 is given with its conserved first and last residue. The order of the fields is clone size, J gene, V gene, CDR3 length, D gene, CDR3 protein, CDR3 DNA. D genes are given only for firm matches. Clone size is given for some rows only: seen once, a few or many times, or a class if the clone is expanded.

- | TRBJ2-1 | TRBV7-3 | 18 | TRBD2 | CASSPLRTSGSGGNEQFF | TGTGCCAGCAGCCCTTTAAGGACTAGCGGGAGCGGAGGCAATGAGCAGTTCTTC
- | TRBJ2-2 | TRBV6-5 | 16 | - | CASSYSWGRDTGELFF | TGTGCCAGCAGTTACTCTTGGGGGCGTGACACCGGGGAGCTGTTTTTT
- | TRBJ2-1 | TRBV29-1 | 13 | TRBD1 | CSGGQGAYNEQFF | TGCAGCGGGGGACAGGGGGCCTACAATGAGCAGTTCTTC
once | TRBJ2-6 | TRBV11-3 | 17 | - | CASSPPPQNSGANVLTF | TGTGCCAGCAGCCCACCCCCGCAGAACTCTGGGGCCAACGTCCTGACTTTC
once | TRBJ2-7 | TRBV18 | 13 | - | CASSPRQTYEQYF | TGTGCCAGCTCACCAAGACAGACCTACGAGCAGTACTTC
once | TRBJ1-4 | TRBV28 | 10 | - | CASSGEKLFF | TGTGCCAGCAGTGGGGAAAAACTGTTTTTT
once | TRBJ1-1 | TRBV18 | 17 | TRBD1 | CASSPAGTGGRGTEAFF | TGTGCCAGCTCACCGGCCGGGACAGGGGGCCGTGGCACTGAAGCTTTCTTT
- | TRBJ1-2 | TRBV6-6 | 12 | - | CASSSGVHGYTF | TGTGCCAGCAGTTCAGGAGTTCATGGCTACACCTTC
- | TRBJ2-7 | TRBV6-5 | 13 | TRBD1 | CASRNPGGYEQYF | TGTGCCAGCAGGAACCCAGGGGGCTACGAGCAGTACTTC
- | TRBJ2-2 | TRBV5-8 | 13 | - | CASSLLVDGELFF | TGTGCCAGCAGCTTGTTGGTTGACGGGGAGCTGTTTTTT
- | TRBJ1-6 | TRBV4-2 | 17 | TRBD1 | CASSQERATGRNSPLHF | TGTGCCAGCAGCCAAGAGCGGGCGACAGGGAGGAATTCACCCCTCCACTTT
- | TRBJ2-7 | TRBV4-2 | 13 | - | CASSSDPSYEQYF | TGTGCCAGCAGCTCAGACCCCTCCTACGAGCAGTACTTC
few | TRBJ2-3 | TRBV5-4 | 13 | - | CASSPLPTDTQYF | TGTGCCAGCAGCCCCCTGCCGACAGATACGCAGTATTTT
- | TRBJ1-4 | TRBV5-4 | 15 | - | CASSLSIGSGEKLFF | TGTGCCAGCAGCCTCAGTATAGGGAGTGGAGAAAAACTGTTTTTT
- | TRBJ1-2 | TRBV9 | 13 | - | CASSRGDGNGYTF | TGTGCCAGCAGCCGGGGAGACGGTAATGGCTACACCTTC
- | TRBJ1-1 | TRBV11-3 | 18 | TRBD1 | CASSLGTGQGRKNTEAFF | TGTGCCAGCAGCTTAGGAACCGGACAGGGGCGAAAGAACACTGAAGCTTTCTTT
- | TRBJ2-7 | TRBV27 | 13 | - | CASRQASSYEQYF | TGTGCCAGCCGGCAGGCGTCCTCCTACGAGCAGTACTTC
- | TRBJ2-3 | TRBV10-3 | 15 | - | CAAEAGGLSTDTQYF | TGTGCCGCCGAAGCAGGAGGACTCAGCACAGATACGCAGTATTTT
- | TRBJ2-1 | TRBV6-5 | 12 | TRBD1 | CASGQVFYEQFF | TGTGCCAGTGGACAGGTATTTTATGAGCAGTTCTTC
- | TRBJ2-3 | TRBV11-2 | 13 | - | CASSKTYMDTQYF | TGTGCCAGCAGTAAAACATATATGGATACGCAGTATTTT
- | TRBJ2-7 | TRBV4-3 | 15 | TRBD2 | CASSQDRGLAGAISF | TGCGCCAGCAGCCAAGACAGGGGACTAGCGGGAGCCATCAGCTTC
- | TRBJ2-7 | TRBV20-1 | 14 | - | CSASARDFSYEQYF | TGCAGTGCTAGTGCCCGGGACTTCTCCTACGAGCAGTACTTC
- | TRBJ1-2 | TRBV5-8 | 15 | - | CASSLNTGSVGGYTF | TGTGCCAGCAGCTTGAATACAGGCAGTGTGGGTGGCTACACCTTC
- | TRBJ1-2 | TRBV6-1 | 15 | - | CASSEDTVLYYGYTF | TGTGCCAGCAGTGAAGACACGGTCCTATACTATGGCTACACCTTC
- | TRBJ1-5 | TRBV5-1 | 13 | - | CASRYDSNQPQHF | TGCGCCAGCAGGTACGATAGCAATCAGCCCCAGCATTTT
- | TRBJ1-2 | TRBV11-1 | 14 | TRBD1 | CASGPAQGTSGYTF | TGTGCCAGCGGCCCTGCACAGGGGACGTCTGGCTACACCTTC
- | TRBJ1-5 | TRBV2 | 14 | - | CASRAPGPGEPQHF | TGTGCCAGCAGAGCTCCGGGGCCGGGGGAGCCCCAGCATTTT
- | TRBJ1-1 | TRBV19 | 14 | - | CASTSRGRSTEAFF | TGTGCCAGTACCTCCAGGGGCAGGAGCACTGAAGCTTTCTTT
- | TRBJ2-3 | TRBV28 | 13 | TRBD1 | CASRGTGTDTQYF | TGTGCCAGCAGGGGGACAGGGACAGATACGCAGTATTTT
few | TRBJ2-7 | TRBV27 | 18 | TRBD2 | CASSFSPTTSGPIYEQYF | TGTGCCAGCAGTTTTTCCCCGACGACTAGCGGGCCGATCTACGAGCAGTACTTC
- | TRBJ2-7 | TRBV11-2 | 19 | TRBD2 | CASSSAGLAGTPLSYEQYF | TGTGCCAGCAGCTCCGCTGGACTAGCGGGAACGCCCCTCTCCTACGAGCAGTACTTC
- | TRBJ1-2 | TRBV5-1 | 14 | TRBD1 | CASSPGQGAQGYTF | TGCGCCAGCAGCCCCGGACAGGGGGCGCAGGGCTACACCTTC
- | TRBJ2-2 | TRBV19 | 14 | - | CASTVGGGAGELFF | TGTGCCAGTACCGTTGGGGGCGGGGCCGGGGAGCTGTTTTTT
- | TRBJ2-3 | TRBV2 | 16 | TRBD2 | CASSELLAESTDTQYF | TGTGCCAGCAGTGAACTACTAGCGGAAAGCACAGATACGCAGTATTTT